One and the same sample provided the 19 T cell receptor beta chains below, sequenced in a study of T cell responses to AZD1222 COVID-19 vaccine. Measured with immunoSEQ multiplex PCR; TCRdb has only the in-frame clones, and not every one. This sample has about 180,000 clones; 85% to 90% occur once, and the top ten carry about 0.49%. The sample here was peripheral blood, taken on day 0 of AZD1222 vaccination. Receptors originate from an adult in good health.

J is TRBJ2-7 and V is TRBV2; TRBD2 matches 12 bases. V gave up 6 bases and J gave up 2 bases; unmatched junction bases: 8. This CDR3 comprises 16 residues. From germline, CDR1 is SNHLY and CDR2 FYNNEI. Here the CDR3 reads CASRETRLAGAYEQYF. In DNA, the CDR3 is TGTGCCAGCAGAGAAACCAGACTAGCGGGGGCCTACGAGCAGTACTTC.

The chain couples TRBV6-5 to TRBJ1-2; D is ambiguous. Germline V gene data show CDR1 as MNHEY and CDR2 as SVGAGI. The V gene lost 7 bases and the J gene lost 5 bases, with 11 bases spanning the gap. The CDR3 runs to 12 residues. The CDR3 coding sequence is TGTGCCAGCATGAGGCAGGATTATGGCTACACCTTC. It codes for CASMRQDYGYTF.

This rearrangement joins TRBV6-1 to TRBJ1-2; D is undetermined. Trimming cost V 2 bases and J 0 bases, with 4 bases left between them. The CDR3 is made up of 13 amino acids. The germline gives CDR1 MNHNS, CDR2 SASEGT. Written as DNA, the CDR3 is TGTGCCAGCAGTGAAAGCACTAACTATGGCTACACCTTC. Its translation is CASSESTNYGYTF.

V usage is TRBV4-2 and J usage is TRBJ2-1, with 8 bases identical to TRBD1. This CDR3 is 16 amino acids long. The germline V gene has CDR1 LGHNA and CDR2 YNFKEQ. V lost 1 base, J lost 6 bases, and 8 bases stayed unmatched. CDR3 in amino acids: CASSQGNGQGGNEQFF. CDR3 nucleotides: TGTGCCAGCAGCCAAGGGAACGGACAGGGTGGCAATGAGCAGTTCTTC.

This clone came up once. The chain links TRBV9 to TRBJ2-2; maybe TRBD1 (7 bases). V was clipped by 0 bases and J by 6 bases, with 18 bases between them. Germline V gene lookup returns CDR1 SGDLS and CDR2 YYNGEE. The CDR3 totals 17 residues. The CDR3 loop is CASSVGSNRGGAGELFF. The CDR3 DNA follows: TGTGCCAGCAGCGTAGGCTCAAACAGGGGAGGCGCCGGGGAGCTGTTTTTT. The variable domain in full, with the rest retrieved from reference TRBV9 and TRBJ2-2, is DSGVTQTPKHLITATGQRVTLRCSPRSGDLSVYWYQQSLDQGLQFLIQYYNGEERAKGNILERFSAQQFPDLHSELNLSSLELGDSALYFCASSVGSNRGGAGELFFGEGSRLTVL.

V gene TRBV10-1 combines with J gene TRBJ2-1; D may be TRBD1 or TRBD2 (7 bases each). Germline assignment: CDR1 WNHNN and CDR2 SYGVQD (reference sequence). The CDR3 is made up of 14 amino acids. V was shortened by 4 bases and J by 7 bases, with 14 bases between the two germline ends. The CDR3 DNA follows: TGCGCCAGCAGTGCCAGGGGGAGGGAGAATGAGCAGTTCTTC. Amino acid sequence: CASSARGRENEQFF.

The chain couples TRBV5-1 to TRBJ2-1; 9 bases are shared with TRBD1. The germline gives CDR1 SGHRS, CDR2 YFSETQ. V lost 4 bases, J lost 5 bases, and 7 bases stayed unmatched. The CDR3 consists of 15 residues. The CDR3 loop reads CASSRRQGVNNEQFF. CDR3 DNA: TGCGCCAGCAGCAGGAGACAGGGGGTAAACAATGAGCAGTTCTTC.

The chain joins TRBV5-1 to TRBJ2-7; 7 nucleotides align to TRBD1. This CDR3 has 15 amino acids. Trimming removed 2 bases from V and 2 bases from J; junction bases left unmatched: 7. Germline-derived CDR1 and CDR2 are SGHRS and YFSETQ. CDR3 nucleotides: TGCGCCAGCAGCTTAGGACAGGTAGGGGCCTACGAGCAGTACTTC. It translates to CASSLGQVGAYEQYF. Using reference TRBV5-1 and TRBJ2-7 for the parts outside the CDR3, the full variable domain is KAGVTQTPRYLIKTRGQQVTLSCSPISGHRSVSWYQQTPGQGLQFLFEYFSETQRNKGNFPGRFSGRQFSNSRSEMNVSTLELGDSALYLCASSLGQVGAYEQYFGPGTRLTVT.

J is TRBJ2-3 and V is TRBV15; 7 bases align to TRBD2. CDR1 is LNHNV and CDR2 is YYDKDF in the germline V gene (reference sequence). The V and J ends lost 5 bases and 6 bases, in that order; junction bases with no gene match: 20. This CDR3 has 18 residues. This chain's CDR3 is CATSDTSDLRGAGDTQYF. The CDR3 region has the DNA TGTGCCACCAGCGACACCTCAGATCTGAGAGGAGCGGGGGATACGCAGTATTTT.

This clone was picked up a small number of times. The CDR3 region is CASSVATGTVSSGNTIYF. Written as DNA, the CDR3 is TGTGCCAGCAGCGTAGCTACGGGGACGGTGAGCTCTGGAAACACCATATATTTT. V gene TRBV9 combines with J gene TRBJ1-3; weak D call: TRBD1 (5 bases). Germline CDR1 reads SGDLS; CDR2 reads YYNGEE. This CDR3 has 18 residues. V lost 0 bases to trimming and J lost 0 bases, with 16 bases between them.

V is TRBV28 and J is TRBJ1-6; possible D gene TRBD1, 5 bases. CDR1 and CDR2 from the germline V gene are MDHEN and SYDVKM. This CDR3 is 14 amino acids long. The V end lost 2 bases, the J end lost 7 bases, and 9 bases lay between the germline ends. The CDR3 protein is CASSLLQGNSPLHF. DNA of the CDR3: TGTGCCAGCAGTTTACTTCAGGGAAATTCACCCCTCCACTTT.

The chain joins TRBV2 to TRBJ2-4; 7 bases are shared with TRBD1. J lost 1 base, V lost 8 bases, and 14 bases had no gene match. The CDR3 has 17 amino acids. Per the germline V gene, CDR1 is SNHLY and CDR2 is FYNNEI. CDR3 region: CASLEGAPDFAKNIQYF. For the CDR3, the DNA is TGTGCCAGCCTAGAGGGGGCGCCGGATTTTGCCAAAAACATTCAGTACTTC.

This chain connects TRBV30 to TRBJ1-4, with a weak D call TRBD1 (5 bases). Trimming removed 3 bases at V and 7 bases at J, with 15 bases between. This CDR3 is 14 amino acids long. Germline values: CDR1 GTSNPN, CDR2 SVGIG (reference sequence). CDR3: CAWRPGTFFEKLFF. DNA for the CDR3: TGTGCCTGGAGACCCGGGACTTTTTTTGAAAAACTGTTTTTT.

CDR3 amino acids: CASSPPRGARETQYF. CDR3 sequence (DNA): TGCGCCAGCAGCCCCCCTCGGGGCGCGCGAGAGACCCAGTACTTC. V gene TRBV5-1 combines with J gene TRBJ2-5; D is possibly TRBD1 or TRBD2 (5 bases each). CDR3 length equals 15 residues. Trimming took 4 bases from V and 4 from J, leaving 17 bases between them. Germline CDR1 is SGHRS and CDR2 is YFSETQ.

The rearrangement links TRBV7-9 to TRBJ1-2, with TRBD1 matching over 8 bases. The CDR3 has 17 amino acids. The V segment lost 4 bases and the J segment 1 base; nucleotides outside the gene matches: 11. Per the germline V gene, CDR1 is SEHNR and CDR2 is FQNEAQ (reference sequence). CDR3: CASSSGGSVAGNYGYTF. CDR3 DNA sequence: TGTGCCAGCAGCTCAGGGGGCTCCGTGGCGGGTAACTATGGCTACACCTTC.

This rearrangement joins TRBV12-3 or TRBV12-4 to TRBJ1-1; no firm D call. The CDR3 runs to 13 residues. The V and J ends lost 5 bases and 2 bases respectively, with 9 bases between them. The CDR3 coding sequence is TGTGCCAGCAGTCCACCAGATAACACTGAAGCTTTCTTT. Its translation is CASSPPDNTEAFF.

The V and J genes are TRBV5-6 and TRBJ1-4; TRBD1 might be the D (6 bases). The CDR3 extends over 16 amino acids. Germline CDR1 SGHDT, CDR2 YYEEEE. Trimming removed 1 base at V and 0 bases at J, with 10 bases between. In DNA form, the CDR3 reads TGTGCCAGCAGCTTGACAGGGAGGGCAACTAATGAAAAACTGTTTTTT. This encodes CASSLTGRATNEKLFF.

The rearrangement links TRBV30 to TRBJ1-1; TRBD1 matches 7 bases. The CDR3 length is 14 residues. V was clipped by 2 bases and J by 4 bases; unmatched bases: 7. Germline loops: CDR1 GTSNPN, CDR2 SVGIG (reference sequence). The CDR3 region has the DNA TGTGCCTGGAGTAGAGGGGGCGCGAGCACTGAAGCTTTCTTT. It codes for CAWSRGGASTEAFF.

The J gene is TRBJ1-5, the V gene TRBV6-2 or TRBV6-3; D is possibly TRBD1 (5 bases). The CDR3 consists of 16 residues. Germline V CDR1 and CDR2: MNHEY, SVGEGT. V lost 0 bases and J lost 4, with 13 bases in between. CDR3 nucleotides: TGTGCCAGCAGTTACTCATTCGGGACCGGGAATCAGCCCCAGCATTTT. Translated: CASSYSFGTGNQPQHF.